A single sample gave rise to the 27 T cell receptor beta chains below, sequenced in a study of blood T cell repertoires in COVID-19. Libraries were prepared by immunoSEQ multiplex PCR; TCRdb keeps only in-frame clonotypes and omits some of them. Of 170,000 or so clones in the sample, just over 85% were seen once. Sequencing was carried out using peripheral blood. These receptors originate from a man in his fifties or sixties with active or convalescent COVID-19.

The J gene is TRBJ1-1, the V gene TRBV20-1; no clear D. The CDR3 runs 11 residues. Germline loops: CDR1 DFQATT, CDR2 SNEGSKA (reference sequence). The germline V and J ends were trimmed by 6 bases and 4 bases, with 9 bases remaining between them. CDR3 residues: CSASVSTEAFF. Written as DNA, the CDR3 is TGCAGTGCCAGCGTATCCACTGAAGCTTTCTTT.

V gene TRBV6-5 combines with J gene TRBJ2-3; tentative D call: TRBD1 (5 bases). Per the germline V gene, CDR1 is MNHEY and CDR2 is SVGAGI. The CDR3 has 13 amino acids. Trimming left V 7 bases short and J 2 bases short, with 10 bases between. CDR3 amino acids: CASKTVLTDTQYF. CDR3 bases: TGTGCCAGCAAGACAGTTCTCACAGATACGCAGTATTTT.

This chain links TRBV27 with TRBJ1-1; 7 bases fit TRBD1. CDR1 and CDR2 from the germline V gene are MNHEY and SMNVEV (reference sequence). The CDR3 contains 15 residues. The ends lost 2 bases at V and 4 bases at J; junction bases unmatched: 7. For the CDR3, the DNA is TGTGCCAGCAGTTTAAGGGGGCCCCCTGGCACTGAAGCTTTCTTT. Its protein product is CASSLRGPPGTEAFF.

This rearrangement joins TRBV6-5 to TRBJ2-7; D unclear. Trimming stripped 2 bases from V and 0 bases from J, with 11 bases between. The CDR3 totals 15 residues. CDR1 MNHEY and CDR2 SVGAGI come from the germline V gene. This CDR3 reads CASSYGALGSYEQYF. CDR3 nucleotide sequence: TGTGCCAGCAGTTACGGAGCGTTAGGCTCCTACGAGCAGTACTTC.

V is TRBV25-1 and J is TRBJ2-7; tentatively, D is TRBD2 (5 bases). Trimming took 5 bases from V and 3 from J, leaving 8 bases between them. The CDR3 length is 12 residues. The germline V gene has CDR1 MGHDK and CDR2 SYGVNS. The CDR3 DNA reads TGTGCCAGCAGTATTGGGAGCTACGAGCAGTACTTC. Amino acid sequence: CASSIGSYEQYF.

V is TRBV6-5 and J is TRBJ1-1; 7 bases fit TRBD1. V gave up 2 bases and J gave up 4 bases; unmatched junction bases: 4. The CDR3 is 14 amino acids. The V gene's germline CDR1 is MNHEY and CDR2 SVGAGI. CDR3 residues: CASSYTGQTTEAFF. Written as DNA, the CDR3 is TGTGCCAGCAGTTACACGGGACAGACCACTGAAGCTTTCTTT.

The chain carries TRBV4-3 and TRBJ1-2; 7 nucleotides align to TRBD1. CDR3 length: 16 amino acids. The J segment lost 3 bases and the V segment lost 0 bases, leaving 7 bases of the junction unmatched. Germline CDR1 is LGHNA and CDR2 is YSLEER. This CDR3 is CASSQDPTGQDYGYTF. In nucleotides, the CDR3 is TGCGCCAGCAGCCAAGACCCGACAGGGCAGGACTATGGCTACACCTTC.

The CDR3 loop is CASSLYLGTGVMNTEAFF. Written as DNA, the CDR3 is TGTGCCAGCAGCTTGTACCTCGGGACAGGGGTAATGAACACTGAAGCTTTCTTT. The chain has TRBV5-4 and TRBJ1-1, with TRBD1 identical over 10 bases. CDR1 SGHNT and CDR2 YYREEE come from the germline V gene (reference sequence). With V trimmed by 1 base and J by 0 bases, 9 bases remained unmatched. The CDR3 runs to 18 residues. The whole variable domain, filled in from reference TRBV5-4 and TRBJ1-1, reads ETGVTQSPTHLIKTRGQQVTLRCSSQSGHNTVSWYQQALGQGPQFIFQYYREEENGRGNFPPRFSGLQFPNYSSELNVNALELDDSALYLCASSLYLGTGVMNTEAFFGQGTRLTVV.

The chain has TRBV9 and TRBJ1-1; 9 bases agree with TRBD1. Germline CDR1 and CDR2: SGDLS and YYNGEE. The CDR3 runs to 15 residues. Trimming at V came to 3 bases and at J to 1 base, leaving 4 bases not matched to a gene. The CDR3 sequence: CASSAMGQGNTEAFF. The CDR3 region has the DNA TGTGCCAGCAGCGCCATGGGACAGGGGAACACTGAAGCTTTCTTT. The full variable domain, its missing parts supplied by reference TRBV9 and TRBJ1-1, is DSGVTQTPKHLITATGQRVTLRCSPRSGDLSVYWYQQSLDQGLQFLIQYYNGEERAKGNILERFSAQQFPDLHSELNLSSLELGDSALYFCASSAMGQGNTEAFFGQGTRLTVV.

V and J are TRBV7-3 and TRBJ1-1; D is unresolved. Germline V lookup: CDR1 SGHTA, CDR2 FQGTGA. Trimming pared 4 bases from V and 3 bases from J, leaving 9 bases between. This CDR3 has 13 residues. CDR3 loop: CASSYNSDTEAFF. CDR3 sequence (DNA): TGTGCCAGCAGCTACAACAGTGACACTGAAGCTTTCTTT.

V and J are TRBV27 and TRBJ1-2, with D possibly TRBD1 on 5 matching bases. CDR1 is MNHEY and CDR2 is SMNVEV in the germline V gene (reference sequence). The V and J ends lost 2 bases and 4 bases respectively, with 14 bases between them. This CDR3 has 15 residues. The CDR3 region is CASSLGVGQPYGYTF. In nucleotides, the CDR3 is TGTGCCAGCAGTTTAGGGGTGGGGCAGCCCTATGGCTACACCTTC.

The J gene is TRBJ2-1, the V gene TRBV24-1, with TRBD2 matching over 14 bases. Germline assignment: CDR1 KGHDR and CDR2 SFDVKD. After removal of 3 bases from V and 10 bases from J, the junction contained 7 bases not matched to a gene. This CDR3 has 16 residues. The CDR3 here is CATSDVGTSGSGEQFF. Here the CDR3 DNA reads TGTGCCACCAGTGATGTAGGGACTAGCGGGAGTGGGGAGCAGTTCTTC.

The J gene is TRBJ1-1, the V gene TRBV9; D remains ambiguous. Germline V gene sequence: CDR1 SGDLS, CDR2 YYNGEE. This CDR3 comprises 12 residues. Trimming left V 2 bases short and J 10 bases short, with 12 bases between. The CDR3 nucleotides are TGTGCCAGCAGCGTTGGGGAGGGAGGAGCTTTCTTT. It encodes CASSVGEGGAFF. The entire variable domain, with the rest obtained from reference TRBV9 and TRBJ1-1, is as follows: DSGVTQTPKHLITATGQRVTLRCSPRSGDLSVYWYQQSLDQGLQFLIQYYNGEERAKGNILERFSAQQFPDLHSELNLSSLELGDSALYFCASSVGEGGAFFGQGTRLTVV.

The chain employs TRBV19 and TRBJ2-1; 8 nucleotides agree with TRBD2. The junction had 12 bases not matched to a gene; V was cut back by 6 bases and J by 8 bases. CDR3 size: 15 residues. The V gene's germline CDR1 is LNHDA and CDR2 SQIVND (reference sequence). This chain's CDR3 is CASSPAGEGRDEQFF. In nucleotides, the CDR3 is TGTGCCAGTAGCCCAGCGGGAGAAGGAAGGGATGAGCAGTTCTTC.

This clone has more than one count but fewer than ten. The CDR3 spells CASKPGGANYGYTF. The CDR3 region has the DNA TGCGCCAGCAAGCCAGGGGGCGCTAACTATGGCTACACCTTC. This rearrangement joins TRBV5-1 to TRBJ1-2, with 8 bases fitting TRBD1. J gave up 0 bases and V 6 bases, and 4 bases lay outside the gene matches. The CDR3 totals 14 residues. Germline assignment: CDR1 SGHRS and CDR2 YFSETQ.

CDR3 nucleotide sequence: TGTGCCACCAGTGACCGTCCGGAGTTGAACACCGGGGAGCTGTTTTTT. Its translation: CATSDRPELNTGELFF. This chain uses TRBV24-1 with TRBJ2-2; D not certain. The CDR3 contains 16 residues. Germline CDR1 reads KGHDR; CDR2 reads SFDVKD. The germline V and J ends were trimmed by 4 bases and 1 base, with 12 bases remaining between them.

The DNA of the CDR3 is TGCGCCAGCAGCTTGGGAGGGACAGCCTCATGGGAGACCCAGTACTTC. Protein product: CASSLGGTASWETQYF. The chain joins TRBV5-1 to TRBJ2-5, with TRBD1 matching over 7 bases. CDR3 size: 16 residues. J lost 5 bases, V lost 0 bases, and 10 bases had no gene match. CDR1 and CDR2 (germline): SGHRS, YFSETQ.

The chain uses TRBV9 and TRBJ2-1; a possible D gene is TRBD2 (6 bases). The length of the CDR3 is 14 residues. Deletions cut 4 bases from V and 4 bases from J, with 12 bases between. Germline V gives CDR1 SGDLS, CDR2 YYNGEE. CDR3 loop: CASSPTTSYNEQFF. The CDR3 DNA reads as TGTGCCAGCAGCCCCACGACTAGTTACAATGAGCAGTTCTTC.

The V call is TRBV2, the J call TRBJ1-1; tentatively, D is TRBD1 (6 bases). Germline loops: CDR1 SNHLY, CDR2 FYNNEI. V gave up 10 bases and J gave up 6 bases, with 21 bases separating them. The length of the CDR3 is 14 residues. The CDR3 loop reads CATYWTAGNAEAFF. The DNA of the CDR3 is TGTGCCACCTACTGGACAGCTGGGAATGCTGAAGCTTTCTTT.

The V gene is TRBV3-1 (or the pseudogene TRBV3-2), the J gene TRBJ1-3; D call uncertain. Germline CDR1 LGHDT, CDR2 YNNKEL (reference sequence). Trimming pared 4 bases from V and 0 bases from J, leaving 13 bases between. The CDR3 sequence is 16 residues long. The DNA of the CDR3 is TGTGCCAGCAGCCGCGAGGCACTAGGCTCTGGAAACACCATATATTTT. It translates to CASSREALGSGNTIYF.

This chain links TRBV7-8 with TRBJ1-4; 8 bases agree with TRBD1. CDR3 size: 12 residues. Germline V gene data show CDR1 as SGHVS and CDR2 as FQNEAQ. The ends lost 5 bases at V and 13 bases at J; junction bases unmatched: 6. The CDR3 is CASSQRTGRLFF. CDR3 coding DNA: TGTGCCAGCAGCCAAAGGACAGGGAGACTGTTTTTT.

The chain uses TRBV19 and TRBJ2-3; TRBD2 might be the D (6 bases). This CDR3 spans 13 amino acids. V shed 7 bases and J shed 4 bases, with 12 bases lying between them. CDR1 and CDR2 from the germline V gene are LNHDA and SQIVND (reference sequence). The CDR3 coding sequence is TGTGCCAGTAAGGAGGGGTACCCAGATACGCAGTATTTT. Its translation: CASKEGYPDTQYF.

This CDR3 is CASSALEAKNIQYF. The CDR3 DNA follows: TGTGCCAGCAGCGCCCTTGAGGCCAAAAACATTCAGTACTTC. The chain carries TRBV7-9 and TRBJ2-4; D uncertain. This CDR3 is built from 14 residues. Trimming removed 5 bases from V and 1 base from J, with 9 bases in between. Germline CDR1 and CDR2: SEHNR and FQNEAQ (reference sequence). Based on the CDR3 plus reference TRBV7-9 and TRBJ2-4, the full variable domain is DTGVSQNPRHKITKRGQNVTFRCDPISEHNRLYWYRQTLGQGPEFLTYFQNEAQLEKSRLLSDRFSAERPKGSFSTLEIQRTEQGDSAMYLCASSALEAKNIQYFGAGTRLSVL.

Only a few counts were recorded for this clone. The chain joins TRBV23-1 to TRBJ2-7, with 8 bases matching TRBD1. TRBV23-1 is flagged as an ORF with uncertain function. V lost 9 bases to trimming and J lost 6 bases; unmatched junction nucleotides: 7. The CDR3 sequence is 12 residues long. In DNA, the CDR3 is TGCGCCAGACGGGACAGGCCCCCCGAGCAGTACTTC. It translates to CARRDRPPEQYF.

J is TRBJ1-1 and V is TRBV19, with D perhaps TRBD1 (5 bases). Trimming stripped 1 base from V and 3 bases from J, with 9 bases between. Germline lookup yields CDR1 LNHDA and CDR2 SQIVND (reference sequence). This CDR3 comprises 14 residues. The chain's CDR3 is CASSIVGGDTEAFF. Written as DNA, the CDR3 is TGTGCCAGTAGTATAGTGGGAGGGGACACTGAAGCTTTCTTT.

This chain joins TRBV2 and TRBJ1-5; 7 bases fit TRBD1. This CDR3 has 13 residues. The V segment lost 9 bases and the J segment 3 bases; nucleotides outside the gene matches: 5. Germline loops: CDR1 SNHLY, CDR2 FYNNEI. The CDR3 DNA follows: TGTGCCAGTCAGGGGGACGTCAATCAGCCCCAGCATTTT. It is translated as CASQGDVNQPQHF.

V usage is TRBV28 and J usage is TRBJ1-6, with D maybe TRBD1 (5 bases). This CDR3 spans 14 amino acids. Trimming took 6 bases from V and 9 from J, leaving 15 bases between them. Germline CDR1 MDHEN, CDR2 SYDVKM. Here the CDR3 reads CASRISGGGSPLHF. The CDR3 nucleotides read TGTGCCAGCAGGATCAGTGGCGGGGGTTCACCCCTCCACTTT.